Below are 28 T cell receptor beta chains sequenced from a single sample in a study of beta chain features in type 1 diabetes. The entirety of the isolated RNA underwent reverse transcription, so expressed TCRB transcripts were sequenced. Libraries were prepared by immunoSEQ multiplex PCR; TCRdb keeps only in-frame clonotypes and omits some of them. This sample carries 350,000 to 450,000 clones, more than 12% of them seen once, and the ten largest clones take more than 0.015%. Sequencing input: naive CD4+ T cells from blood. These TCRs come from a woman in her late teens or twenties in good health.

The chain combines TRBV30 with TRBJ2-1; 10 bases map to TRBD2. The CDR3 covers 15 residues. Losses at the gene ends were 7 bases for V and 2 bases for J; bases not matched to a gene: 8. Per the germline V gene, CDR1 is GTSNPN and CDR2 is SVGIG (reference sequence). CDR3 amino acids: CAFLRGLAPYNEQFF. In DNA form, the CDR3 reads TGTGCCTTCTTAAGGGGACTAGCGCCCTACAATGAGCAGTTCTTC.

Points on this clone: One junction end disagrees with the germline gene, perhaps due to a read error. This sample includes further DNA sequences coding for the same CDR3. The chain links TRBV5-1 to TRBJ1-5, with a weak D call TRBD1 (6 bases). The CDR3 length is 14 residues. CDR1 is SGHRS and CDR2 is YFSETQ in the germline V gene. CDR3: CASSLAGDNQPQHF. DNA for the CDR3: TGCGCCAGCAGTTTGGCAGGGGACAATCAGCCCCAGCATTTT.

This chain connects TRBV6-5 to TRBJ2-7; D not certain. CDR3 length: 12 amino acids. Germline CDR1 MNHEY, CDR2 SVGAGI. Deletions cut 1 base from V and 4 bases from J, with 5 bases between. DNA for the CDR3: TGTGCCAGCAGTTACTTCACTTACGAGCAGTACTTC. Its translation is CASSYFTYEQYF.

This clone was seen a handful of times. The genes are TRBV5-4 and TRBJ1-1, with D possibly being TRBD1 (6 bases). The V gene lost 2 bases and the J gene lost 3 bases, with 14 bases spanning the gap. The V gene's germline CDR1 is SGHNT and CDR2 YYREEE (reference sequence). This CDR3 has 15 amino acids. CDR3 loop: CASSLGQTIYTEAFF. CDR3 DNA: TGTGCCAGCAGCTTAGGACAGACCATTTACACTGAAGCTTTCTTT.

The chain has TRBV5-1 and TRBJ2-1; possible D gene TRBD1, 5 bases. V lost 7 bases to trimming and J lost 8 bases, with 10 bases between them. CDR3 size: 11 residues. Germline V gene sequence: CDR1 SGHRS, CDR2 YFSETQ. CDR3 residues: CASGKGDEQFF. The CDR3 nucleotides are TGCGCCAGCGGGAAAGGGGATGAGCAGTTCTTC.

This chain joins TRBV5-1 and TRBJ1-5; maybe TRBD1 (5 bases). Trimming removed 2 bases at V and 6 bases at J, with 12 bases between. The germline CDR1 and CDR2 sequences are SGHRS and YFSETQ. The CDR3 spans 14 residues. This CDR3 reads CASSFRGGSQPQHF. The CDR3 DNA sequence: TGCGCCAGCAGCTTTCGGGGGGGATCTCAGCCCCAGCATTTT.

This clone was found a few times. V usage is TRBV18 and J usage is TRBJ2-2, with a tentative D call TRBD1 (5 bases). V lost 6 bases to trimming and J lost 2 bases, with 19 bases between them. The CDR3 has 17 residues. The germline CDR1 and CDR2 sequences are KGHSH and LQKENI. This CDR3 reads CASSFVRRGGNTGELFF. The CDR3 nucleotides are TGTGCCAGCTCCTTCGTTCGTAGGGGCGGAAACACCGGGGAGCTGTTTTTT.

J is TRBJ2-4 and V is TRBV27; TRBD2 matches 12 bases. The CDR3 has 16 residues. Per germline, CDR1 MNHEY and CDR2 SMNVEV (reference sequence). V was clipped by 6 bases and J by 0 bases; unmatched bases: 3. The chain's CDR3 is CASSSGLAGAKNIQYF. CDR3 in DNA: TGTGCCAGCAGCTCGGGACTAGCGGGAGCCAAAAACATTCAGTACTTC.

This clone has more than one count but fewer than ten. The CDR3 DNA is TGTGCCACCAGCAGAGTTCCCACAGGGGGCGAAGCTTTCTTT. Protein: CATSRVPTGGEAFF. The chain has TRBV15 and TRBJ1-1; TRBD1 matches 9 bases. Per the germline V gene, CDR1 is LNHNV and CDR2 is YYDKDF (reference sequence). The junction had 5 bases not matched to a gene; V was cut back by 1 base and J by 8 bases. This CDR3 contains 14 residues.

The rearrangement joins TRBV30 to TRBJ1-2, with 8 nucleotides matching TRBD1. Germline loops: CDR1 GTSNPN, CDR2 SVGIG (reference sequence). Germline trimming cut 5 bases from V and 2 bases from J; bases unmatched to any gene: 10. The CDR3 is 15 residues long. The CDR3 sequence is CAWGTGVSLNYGYTF. The CDR3 DNA is TGTGCCTGGGGGACAGGAGTATCCCTAAACTATGGCTACACCTTC.

The CDR3 loop reads CASSFRTGPSGANVLTF. The CDR3 nucleotides are TGTGCCAGCAGCTTTCGGACAGGGCCTTCTGGGGCCAACGTCCTGACTTTC. The genes are TRBV7-9 and TRBJ2-6; the match to TRBD1 covers 8 bases. V gave up 3 bases and J gave up 1 base; unmatched junction bases: 5. The CDR3 sequence is 17 residues long. The germline V gene has CDR1 SEHNR and CDR2 FQNEAQ (reference sequence). The full variable domain, its missing parts supplied by reference TRBV7-9 and TRBJ2-6, is DTGVSQNPRHKITKRGQNVTFRCDPISEHNRLYWYRQTLGQGPEFLTYFQNEAQLEKSRLLSDRFSAERPKGSFSTLEIQRTEQGDSAMYLCASSFRTGPSGANVLTFGAGSRLTVL.

The rearrangement joins TRBV20-1 to TRBJ2-7; D gene ambiguous. The CDR3 runs to 11 residues. Germline values: CDR1 DFQATT, CDR2 SNEGSKA (reference sequence). Deletions cut 2 bases from V and 5 bases from J, with 7 bases between. CDR3 region: CSARSVHEQYF. The DNA of the CDR3 is TGCAGTGCTAGATCGGTTCACGAGCAGTACTTC.

V and J are TRBV27 and TRBJ2-4; 9 nucleotides align to TRBD1. J was trimmed by 7 bases and V by 6 bases; bases with no gene match: 7. The V gene's germline CDR1 is MNHEY and CDR2 SMNVEV (reference sequence). This CDR3 spans 14 amino acids. This chain's CDR3 is CASRRDRVGNIQYF. CDR3 DNA sequence: TGTGCCAGCAGGCGGGACAGGGTGGGGAACATTCAGTACTTC.

The rearrangement joins TRBV6-6 to TRBJ1-4; TRBD1 might be the D (5 bases). CDR1 is MNHNY, CDR2 SVGAGI, per germline (reference sequence). The CDR3 loop spans 14 amino acids. Trimming left V 6 bases short and J 8 bases short, with 16 bases between. The CDR3 loop reads CASSPSRDGEKLFF. The CDR3 coding sequence is TGTGCCAGCAGCCCTTCCAGGGATGGAGAAAAACTGTTTTTT.

The gene calls are TRBV7-9 and TRBJ1-1, with a weak D call TRBD1 (5 bases). The CDR3 length is 15 residues. Per the germline V gene, CDR1 is SEHNR and CDR2 is FQNEAQ (reference sequence). The V end was cut by 4 bases, the J end by 0 bases, with 12 bases between. This CDR3 reads CASSSVETVNTEAFF. The CDR3 nucleotides read TGTGCCAGCAGCTCAGTCGAGACAGTGAACACTGAAGCTTTCTTT.

This clone was found once. The V call is TRBV4-2, the J call TRBJ1-2; 10 nucleotides agree with TRBD1. V lost 4 bases to trimming and J lost 7 bases; unmatched junction nucleotides: 9. The CDR3 contains 15 residues. Germline lookup yields CDR1 LGHNA and CDR2 YNFKEQ. The CDR3 DNA reads as TGTGCCAGCAGCCGAGAAACCGGGACAGGGGCTGGCTACACCTTC. Protein: CASSRETGTGAGYTF.

The genes are TRBV7-9 and TRBJ2-7, with a possible D match to TRBD1 (6 bases). V lost 2 bases, J lost 8 bases, and 13 bases lay in between. Looked up from germline, CDR1 is SEHNR and CDR2 is FQNEAQ (reference sequence). This CDR3 has 13 amino acids. CDR3 loop: CASSLTTQGKQYF. The CDR3 DNA follows: TGTGCCAGCAGCTTAACGACCCAGGGGAAGCAGTACTTC.

This clone has more than one count but fewer than ten. The chain links TRBV18 to TRBJ1-2, with D perhaps matching TRBD1 (6 bases). Germline V gene data show CDR1 as KGHSH and CDR2 as LQKENI. The CDR3 length is 15 residues. V shed 1 base and J shed 8 bases, with 17 bases lying between them. The CDR3 reads CASSPQGGPLMGYTF. The CDR3 DNA reads as TGTGCCAGCTCACCACAGGGGGGGCCCCTTATGGGCTACACCTTC.

The chain links TRBV7-2 to TRBJ2-7, with 10 bases fitting TRBD2. V lost 2 bases to trimming and J lost 6 bases; unmatched junction nucleotides: 1. The germline V gene encodes CDR1 SGHTA and CDR2 FQGNSA. This CDR3 spans 13 amino acids. The CDR3 protein is CASSLWTSGEQYF. For the CDR3, the DNA is TGTGCCAGCAGCTTATGGACTAGCGGCGAGCAGTACTTC.

This clone occurred a few times. The gene calls are TRBV6-5 and TRBJ2-1, with 8 positions matching TRBD1. CDR3 size: 16 residues. The V and J ends lost 0 bases and 2 bases, in that order; junction bases with no gene match: 3. Germline CDR1 and CDR2: MNHEY and SVGAGI. The DNA of the CDR3 is TGTGCCAGCAGTTACTCAACAGGGGGGCCCTACAATGAGCAGTTCTTC. Amino acid sequence: CASSYSTGGPYNEQFF.

The genes are TRBV19 and TRBJ2-1, with TRBD1 matching 8 bases. Per the germline V gene, CDR1 is LNHDA and CDR2 is SQIVND (reference sequence). The CDR3 contains 13 residues. V gave up 3 bases and J gave up 13 bases; unmatched junction bases: 8. As DNA, the CDR3 is TGTGCCAGTAGTATTAGAGGGACAGGCGAACAGTTCTTC. Its translation: CASSIRGTGEQFF.

This chain links TRBV30 with TRBJ2-2, with D uncertain. Germline V gene data show CDR1 as GTSNPN and CDR2 as SVGIG (reference sequence). This CDR3 comprises 13 residues. The V end was cut by 0 bases, the J end by 6 bases, with 8 bases between. The CDR3 nucleotides read TGTGCCTGGAGTGTACAGTCGCCCGGGGAGCTGTTTTTT. As protein: CAWSVQSPGELFF. Full variable domain (rest looked up from reference TRBV30 and TRBJ2-2): SQTIHQWPATLVQPVGSPLSLECTVEGTSNPNLYWYRQAAGRGLQLLFYSVGIGQISSEVPQNLSASRPQDRQFILSSKKLLLSDSGFYLCAWSVQSPGELFFGEGSRLTVL.

This clone appeared a few times. The chain couples TRBV5-1 to TRBJ2-5, with TRBD2 matching 10 bases. This CDR3 has 16 amino acids. J gave up 2 bases and V 3 bases, and 7 bases lay outside the gene matches. The germline CDR1 and CDR2 sequences are SGHRS and YFSETQ. The CDR3 bases are TGCGCCAGCAGCTGGGAACCGGGACTAGCGCAAGAGACCCAGTACTTC. Translated, it gives CASSWEPGLAQETQYF.

The chain carries TRBV18 and TRBJ2-5, with 10 bases that match TRBD2. The V segment lost 10 bases and the J segment 4 bases; nucleotides outside the gene matches: 12. Germline CDR1 and CDR2: KGHSH and LQKENI. This CDR3 has 15 residues. CDR3 residues: CATTASGSWGETQYF. The CDR3 coding sequence is TGTGCCACCACGGCTAGCGGGAGCTGGGGAGAGACCCAGTACTTC.

This clone was observed a handful of times. This chain links TRBV28 with TRBJ2-7, with 9 bases that match TRBD2. The CDR3 runs to 15 residues. Germline assignment: CDR1 MDHEN and CDR2 SYDVKM. V was pared by 3 bases and J by 0 bases, with 3 bases of the junction left unmatched. CDR3 amino acids: CASSFPSGISYEQYF. The CDR3 nucleotides read TGTGCCAGCAGTTTTCCTAGCGGGATCTCCTACGAGCAGTACTTC.

The chain uses TRBV28 and TRBJ1-2; D remains ambiguous. The CDR3 extends over 14 amino acids. Trimming pared 5 bases from V and 4 bases from J, leaving 14 bases between. Germline lookup yields CDR1 MDHEN and CDR2 SYDVKM. The CDR3 nucleotides read TGTGCCAGCAGTATAGCCCCTCGGGGCTATGGCTACACCTTC. Protein sequence: CASSIAPRGYGYTF.

The V gene is TRBV5-4, the J gene TRBJ2-4; 7 nucleotides align to TRBD1. V lost 3 bases, J lost 1 base, and 4 bases stayed unmatched. The CDR3 spans 15 residues. Germline V gives CDR1 SGHNT, CDR2 YYREEE (reference sequence). CDR3 bases: TGTGCCAGCAGCTACCAGGACAGGGCCAAAAACATTCAGTACTTC. Amino acid sequence: CASSYQDRAKNIQYF.

In its sample, this clone was seen a few times. The V call is TRBV30, the J call TRBJ2-4, with D perhaps TRBD2 (6 bases). The CDR3 has 13 amino acids. Deletions cut 7 bases from V and 5 bases from J, with 15 bases between. Germline V lookup: CDR1 GTSNPN, CDR2 SVGIG (reference sequence). The CDR3 is CASWGVGENIQYF. Written as DNA, the CDR3 is TGTGCCTCTTGGGGGGTCGGGGAAAACATTCAGTACTTC.